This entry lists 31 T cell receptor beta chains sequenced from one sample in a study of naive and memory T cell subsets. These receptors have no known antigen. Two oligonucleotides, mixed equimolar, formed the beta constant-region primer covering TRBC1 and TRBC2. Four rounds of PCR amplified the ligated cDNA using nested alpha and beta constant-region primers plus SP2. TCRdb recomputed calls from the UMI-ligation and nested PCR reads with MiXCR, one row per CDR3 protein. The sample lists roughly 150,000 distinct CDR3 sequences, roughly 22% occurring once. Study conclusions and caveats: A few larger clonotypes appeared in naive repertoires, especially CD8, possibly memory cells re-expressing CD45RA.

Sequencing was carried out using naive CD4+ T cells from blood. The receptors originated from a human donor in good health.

The DNA for the CDR3 is TGCGCCAGCAGCCCGGGTAGCGGGAGCCACGAGCAGTACTTC. Translating it yields CASSPGSGSHEQYF. The chain carries TRBV5-1 and TRBJ2-7, with TRBD2 identical over 9 bases. CDR1 and CDR2 from the germline V gene are SGHRS and YFSETQ. The J segment lost 5 bases and the V segment lost 4 bases, leaving 7 bases of the junction unmatched. The CDR3 spans 14 residues. Complete variable domain (other parts from reference TRBV5-1 and TRBJ2-7): KAGVTQTPRYLIKTRGQQVTLSCSPISGHRSVSWYQQTPGQGLQFLFEYFSETQRNKGNFPGRFSGRQFSNSRSEMNVSTLELGDSALYLCASSPGSGSHEQYFGPGTRLTVT.

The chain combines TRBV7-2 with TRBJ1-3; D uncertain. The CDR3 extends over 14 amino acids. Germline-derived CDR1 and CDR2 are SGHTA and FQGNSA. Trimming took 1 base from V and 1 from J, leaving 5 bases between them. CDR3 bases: TGTGCCAGCAGCTTAGGAGGATCTGGAAACACCATATATTTT. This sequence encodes CASSLGGSGNTIYF.

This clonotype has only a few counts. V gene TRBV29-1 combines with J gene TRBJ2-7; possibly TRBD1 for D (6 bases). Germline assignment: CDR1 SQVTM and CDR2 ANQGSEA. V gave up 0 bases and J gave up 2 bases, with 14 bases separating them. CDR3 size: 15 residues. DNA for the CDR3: TGCAGCGTTGAAGATCGGGGCAGGGGCCCCTACGAGCAGTACTTC. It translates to CSVEDRGRGPYEQYF.

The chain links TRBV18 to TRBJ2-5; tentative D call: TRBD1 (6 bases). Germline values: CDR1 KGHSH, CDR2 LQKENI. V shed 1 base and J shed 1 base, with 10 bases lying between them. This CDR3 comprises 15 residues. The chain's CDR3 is CASSPLGQTQETQYF. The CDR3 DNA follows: TGTGCCAGCTCACCACTAGGACAGACCCAAGAGACCCAGTACTTC.

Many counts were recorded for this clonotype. The CDR3 coding sequence is TGTGCCAGCTCACCATTGGCTAGCGGGAAAGAGACCCAGTACTTC. It translates to CASSPLASGKETQYF. The rearrangement links TRBV18 to TRBJ2-5, with 9 bases identical to TRBD2. Germline V gene sequence: CDR1 KGHSH, CDR2 LQKENI. The CDR3 runs 15 residues. The V segment lost 2 bases and the J segment 3 bases; nucleotides outside the gene matches: 4.

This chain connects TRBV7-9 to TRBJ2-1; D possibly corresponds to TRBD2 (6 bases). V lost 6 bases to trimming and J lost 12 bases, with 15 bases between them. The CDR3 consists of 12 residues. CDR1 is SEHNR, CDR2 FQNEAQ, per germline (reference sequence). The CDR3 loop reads CASRVGLAAQFF. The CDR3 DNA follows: TGTGCCAGCAGAGTGGGCTTAGCGGCGCAGTTCTTC.

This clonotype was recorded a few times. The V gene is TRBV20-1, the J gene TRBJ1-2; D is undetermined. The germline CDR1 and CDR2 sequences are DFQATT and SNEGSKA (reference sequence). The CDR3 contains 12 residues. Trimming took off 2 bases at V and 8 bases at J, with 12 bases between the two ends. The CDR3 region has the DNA TGCAGTGCTAGACTAACCGCGGAGGGCTACACCTTC. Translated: CSARLTAEGYTF.

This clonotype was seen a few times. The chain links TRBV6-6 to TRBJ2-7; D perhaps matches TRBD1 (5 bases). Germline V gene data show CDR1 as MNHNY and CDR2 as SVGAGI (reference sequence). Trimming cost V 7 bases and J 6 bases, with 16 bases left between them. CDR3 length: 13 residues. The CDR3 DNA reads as TGTGCCAGCAAAAAGCCCCAGGGCTCCGAGCAGTACTTC. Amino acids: CASKKPQGSEQYF.

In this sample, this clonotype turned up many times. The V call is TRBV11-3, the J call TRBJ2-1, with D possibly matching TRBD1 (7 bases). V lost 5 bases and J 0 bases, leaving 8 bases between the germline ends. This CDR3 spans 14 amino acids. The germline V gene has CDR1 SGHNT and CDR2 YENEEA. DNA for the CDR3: TGTGCCAGCAGCCAGGGGGGCTCCTACAATGAGCAGTTCTTC. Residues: CASSQGGSYNEQFF.

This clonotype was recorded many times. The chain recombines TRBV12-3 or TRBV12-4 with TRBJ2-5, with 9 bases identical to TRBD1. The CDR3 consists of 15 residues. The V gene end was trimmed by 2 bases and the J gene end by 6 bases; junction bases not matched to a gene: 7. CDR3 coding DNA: TGTGCCAGCAGTTTAAAGGGACAGGGCGATAAGACCCAGTACTTC. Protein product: CASSLKGQGDKTQYF.

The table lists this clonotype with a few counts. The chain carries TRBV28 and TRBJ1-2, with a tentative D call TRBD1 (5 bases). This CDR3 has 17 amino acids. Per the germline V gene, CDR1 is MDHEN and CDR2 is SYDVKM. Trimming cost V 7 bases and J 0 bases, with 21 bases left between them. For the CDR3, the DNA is TGTGCCAGCACCCACCCCCCACCACGGGGCGCTAACTATGGCTACACCTTC. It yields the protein CASTHPPPRGANYGYTF.

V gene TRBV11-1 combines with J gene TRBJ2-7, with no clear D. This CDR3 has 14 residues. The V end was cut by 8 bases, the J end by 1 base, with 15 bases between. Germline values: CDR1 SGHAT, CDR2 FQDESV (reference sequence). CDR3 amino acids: CASALAEGSYEQYF. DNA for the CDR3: TGTGCCAGCGCCTTGGCGGAAGGATCCTACGAGCAGTACTTC.

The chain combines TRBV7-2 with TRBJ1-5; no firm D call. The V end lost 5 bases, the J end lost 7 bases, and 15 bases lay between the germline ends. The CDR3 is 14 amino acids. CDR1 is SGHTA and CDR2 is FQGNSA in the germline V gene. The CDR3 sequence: CASSATTASQPQHF. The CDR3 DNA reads TGTGCCAGCAGCGCGACCACGGCCAGCCAGCCCCAGCATTTT.

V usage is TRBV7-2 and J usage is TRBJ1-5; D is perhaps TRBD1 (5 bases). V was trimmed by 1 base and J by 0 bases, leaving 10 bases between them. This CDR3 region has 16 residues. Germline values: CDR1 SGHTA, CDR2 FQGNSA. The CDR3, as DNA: TGTGCCAGCAGCTTAGGTTGGGGGTATAGCAATCAGCCCCAGCATTTT. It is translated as CASSLGWGYSNQPQHF.

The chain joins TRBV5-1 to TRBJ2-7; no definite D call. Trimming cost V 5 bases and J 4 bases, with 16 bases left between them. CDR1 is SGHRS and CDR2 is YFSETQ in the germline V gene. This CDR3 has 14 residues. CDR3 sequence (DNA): TGCGCCAGCAGAAAAAACAGCGAAAATTACGAGCAGTACTTC. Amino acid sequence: CASRKNSENYEQYF.

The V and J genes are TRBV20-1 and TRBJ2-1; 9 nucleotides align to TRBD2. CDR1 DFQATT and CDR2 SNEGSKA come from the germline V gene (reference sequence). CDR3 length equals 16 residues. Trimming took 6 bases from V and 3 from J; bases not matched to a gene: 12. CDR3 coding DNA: TGCAGTGCCCGCAACCCCGGACTAGCGAGCTACAATGAGCAGTTCTTC. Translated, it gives CSARNPGLASYNEQFF.

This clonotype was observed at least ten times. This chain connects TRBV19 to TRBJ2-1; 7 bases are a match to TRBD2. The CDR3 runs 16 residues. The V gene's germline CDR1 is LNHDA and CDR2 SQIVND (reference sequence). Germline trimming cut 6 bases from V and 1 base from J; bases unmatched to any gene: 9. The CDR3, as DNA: TGTGCCAGTAGCACAACGACTAGCAGGTCCTACAATGAGCAGTTCTTC. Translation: CASSTTTSRSYNEQFF. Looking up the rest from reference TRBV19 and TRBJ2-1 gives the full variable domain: DGGITQSPKYLFRKEGQNVTLSCEQNLNHDAMYWYRQDPGQGLRLIYYSQIVNDFQKGDIAEGYSVSREKKESFPLTVTSAQKNPTAFYLCASSTTTSRSYNEQFFGPGTRLTVL.

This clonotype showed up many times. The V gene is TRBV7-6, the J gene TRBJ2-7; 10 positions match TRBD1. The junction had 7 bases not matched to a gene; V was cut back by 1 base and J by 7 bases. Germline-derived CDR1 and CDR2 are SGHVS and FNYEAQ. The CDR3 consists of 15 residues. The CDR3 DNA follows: TGTGCCAGCAGCTTAGTCCCGGGACAGGGGAGTGAGCAGTACTTC. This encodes CASSLVPGQGSEQYF. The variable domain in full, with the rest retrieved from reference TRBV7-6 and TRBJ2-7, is GAGVSQSPRYKVTKRGQDVALRCDPISGHVSLYWYRQALGQGPEFLTYFNYEAQQDKSGLPNDRFSAERPEGSISTLTIQRTEQRDSAMYRCASSLVPGQGSEQYFGPGTRLTVT.

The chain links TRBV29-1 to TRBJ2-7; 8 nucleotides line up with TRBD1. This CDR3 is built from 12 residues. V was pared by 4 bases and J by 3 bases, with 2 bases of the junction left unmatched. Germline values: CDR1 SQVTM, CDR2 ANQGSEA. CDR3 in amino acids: CSVADRGYEQYF. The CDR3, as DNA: TGCAGCGTTGCAGACAGGGGCTACGAGCAGTACTTC.

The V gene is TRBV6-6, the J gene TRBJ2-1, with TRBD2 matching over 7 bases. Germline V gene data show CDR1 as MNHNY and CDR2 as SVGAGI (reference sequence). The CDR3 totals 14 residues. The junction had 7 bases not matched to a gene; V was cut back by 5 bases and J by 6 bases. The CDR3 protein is CASSASGGRNEQFF. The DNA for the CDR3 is TGTGCCAGCAGTGCTAGCGGAGGGCGCAATGAGCAGTTCTTC.

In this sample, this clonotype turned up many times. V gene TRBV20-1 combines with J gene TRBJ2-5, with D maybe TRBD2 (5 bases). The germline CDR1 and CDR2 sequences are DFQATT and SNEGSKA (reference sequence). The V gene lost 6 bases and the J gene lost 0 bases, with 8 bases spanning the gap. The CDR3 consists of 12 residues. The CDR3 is CSARAYQETQYF. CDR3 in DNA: TGCAGTGCGAGGGCGTACCAAGAGACCCAGTACTTC.

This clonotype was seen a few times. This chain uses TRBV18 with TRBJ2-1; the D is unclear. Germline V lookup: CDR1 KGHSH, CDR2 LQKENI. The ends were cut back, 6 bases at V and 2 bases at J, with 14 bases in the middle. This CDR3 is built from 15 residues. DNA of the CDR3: TGTGCCAGCTCGCCGACTCCTCCCCCCTACAATGAGCAGTTCTTC. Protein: CASSPTPPPYNEQFF.

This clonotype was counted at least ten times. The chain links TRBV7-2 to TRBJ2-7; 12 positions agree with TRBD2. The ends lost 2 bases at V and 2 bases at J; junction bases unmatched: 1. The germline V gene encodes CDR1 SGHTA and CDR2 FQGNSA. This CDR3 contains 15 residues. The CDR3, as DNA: TGTGCCAGCAGCTTACTAGCGGGAGGGCCCTACGAGCAGTACTTC. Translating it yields CASSLLAGGPYEQYF.

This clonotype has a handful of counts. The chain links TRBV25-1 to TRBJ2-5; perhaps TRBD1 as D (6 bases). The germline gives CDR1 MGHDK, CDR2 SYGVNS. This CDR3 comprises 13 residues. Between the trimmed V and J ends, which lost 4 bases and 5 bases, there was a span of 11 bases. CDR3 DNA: TGTGCCAGCAGTGTATGGGGGCTCGAGACCCAGTACTTC. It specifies CASSVWGLETQYF.

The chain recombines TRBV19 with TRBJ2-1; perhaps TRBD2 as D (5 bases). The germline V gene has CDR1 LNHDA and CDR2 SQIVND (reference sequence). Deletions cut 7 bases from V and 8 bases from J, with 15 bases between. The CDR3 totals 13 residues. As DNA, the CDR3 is TGTGCCAGTACCCCCCCTGGAGGCGATGAGCAGTTCTTC. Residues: CASTPPGGDEQFF.

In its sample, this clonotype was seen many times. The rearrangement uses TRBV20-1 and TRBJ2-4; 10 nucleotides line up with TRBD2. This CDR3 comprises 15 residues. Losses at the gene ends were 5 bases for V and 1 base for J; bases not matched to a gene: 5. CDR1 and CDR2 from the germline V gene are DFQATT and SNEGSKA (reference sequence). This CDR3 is CSAGRGLAAKNIQYF. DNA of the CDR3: TGCAGTGCTGGCCGGGGACTAGCGGCCAAAAACATTCAGTACTTC.

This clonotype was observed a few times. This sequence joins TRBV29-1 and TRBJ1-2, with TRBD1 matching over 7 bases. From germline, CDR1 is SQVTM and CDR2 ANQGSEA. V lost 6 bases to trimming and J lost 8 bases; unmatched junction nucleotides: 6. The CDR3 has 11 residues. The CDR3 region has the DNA TGCAGCGTCACAGGGGTAGGAGGCTACACCTTC. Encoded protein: CSVTGVGGYTF. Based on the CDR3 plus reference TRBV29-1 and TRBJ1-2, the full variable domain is SAVISQKPSRDICQRGTSLTIQCQVDSQVTMMFWYRQQPGQSLTLIATANQGSEATYESGFVIDKFPISRPNLTFSTLTVSNMSPEDSSIYLCSVTGVGGYTFGSGTRLTVV.

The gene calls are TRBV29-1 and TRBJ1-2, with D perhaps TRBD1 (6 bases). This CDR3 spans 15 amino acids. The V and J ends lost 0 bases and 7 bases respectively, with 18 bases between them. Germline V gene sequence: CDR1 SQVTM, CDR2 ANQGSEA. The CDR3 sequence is CSVEDLLQGTPGYTF. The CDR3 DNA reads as TGCAGCGTTGAAGATCTTCTACAGGGTACTCCTGGCTACACCTTC.

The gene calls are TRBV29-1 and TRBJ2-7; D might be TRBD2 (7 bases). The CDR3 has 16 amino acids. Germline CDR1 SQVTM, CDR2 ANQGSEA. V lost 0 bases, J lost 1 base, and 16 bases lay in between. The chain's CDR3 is CSVEDRGRGISYEQYF. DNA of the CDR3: TGCAGCGTTGAAGATCGGGGGCGGGGGATATCCTACGAGCAGTACTTC.

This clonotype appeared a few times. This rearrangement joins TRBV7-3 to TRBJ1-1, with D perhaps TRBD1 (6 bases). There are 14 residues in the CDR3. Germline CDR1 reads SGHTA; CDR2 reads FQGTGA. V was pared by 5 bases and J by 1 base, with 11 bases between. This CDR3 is CASSPTGTNTEAFF. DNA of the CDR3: TGTGCCAGCAGCCCAACAGGGACGAACACTGAAGCTTTCTTT.

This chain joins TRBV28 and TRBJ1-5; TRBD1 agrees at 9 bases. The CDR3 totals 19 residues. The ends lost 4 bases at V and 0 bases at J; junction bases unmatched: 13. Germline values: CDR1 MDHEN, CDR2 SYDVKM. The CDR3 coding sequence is TGTGCCAGCAGTTGGGTCCCGGGACAGGGATATGGTAGCAATCAGCCCCAGCATTTT. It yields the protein CASSWVPGQGYGSNQPQHF.